These 11 T cell receptor beta chains were sequenced from one sample in a study of blood T cell repertoires in COVID-19 (dated by TCRdb to 2020 to 2022). The library was obtained by the immunoSEQ multiplex PCR assay. The immuneACCESS repertoire file appears here via TCRdb, limited to in-frame rearrangements. These files lack a portion of the clones; in checked studies, under half of the deficit traces to unresolved V genes, and the cause of the others is not known. The sample table shows 110,000 to 150,000 clones, and around 82% are seen once. The top ten hold 5% of the sample. Sequences were obtained from peripheral blood. These TCRs come from a woman between 45 and 65 years old with acute or convalescent COVID-19.

The CDR3 reads CASSYFTGPAEAFF. The CDR3 DNA follows: TGTGCCAGCAGTTACTTCACAGGGCCTGCTGAAGCTTTCTTT. The V gene is TRBV6-5, the J gene TRBJ1-1, with D maybe TRBD1 (6 bases). The V end was cut by 1 base, the J end by 6 bases, with 12 bases between. Germline V gene data show CDR1 as MNHEY and CDR2 as SVGAGI. The CDR3 runs 14 residues.

The genes are TRBV5-5 and TRBJ2-3; 8 bases agree with TRBD2. The length of the CDR3 is 15 residues. CDR1 and CDR2 (germline): SGHKS, YYEKEE (reference sequence). V trimming: 4 bases; J trimming: 2 bases; junction bases outside the gene matches: 6. The CDR3 nucleotides read TGTGCCAGCAGCAAAACGGGGGGGACCACAGATACGCAGTATTTT. Protein product: CASSKTGGTTDTQYF.

The chain combines TRBV28 with TRBJ1-5; a weak D match, TRBD1 (6 bases). Germline loops: CDR1 MDHEN, CDR2 SYDVKM. V was trimmed by 6 bases and J by 3 bases, leaving 12 bases between them. The CDR3 covers 14 residues. The CDR3 loop is CASSHGQNNQPQHF. DNA for the CDR3: TGTGCCAGCAGCCACGGACAGAACAATCAGCCCCAGCATTTT. The full variable domain, in which reference TRBV28 and TRBJ1-5 provide the parts outside the CDR3, is DVKVTQSSRYLVKRTGEKVFLECVQDMDHENMFWYRQDPGLGLRLIYFSYDVKMKEKGDIPEGYSVSREKKERFSLILESASTNQTSMYLCASSHGQNNQPQHFGDGTRLSIL.

J is TRBJ1-2 and V is TRBV3-1 (or the pseudogene TRBV3-2); D gene uncertain. Trimming pared 0 bases from V and 13 bases from J, leaving 18 bases between. The germline V gene encodes CDR1 LGHDT and CDR2 YNNKEL (reference sequence). CDR3 length: 14 residues. For the CDR3, the DNA is TGTGCCAGCAGCCAAGATCCGCAGGTTCGTACATTCACCTTC. This gives the protein CASSQDPQVRTFTF.

This clone appeared once. This chain joins TRBV5-1 and TRBJ2-3; tentative D call: TRBD2 (5 bases). The CDR3 loop spans 17 amino acids. Germline CDR1 is SGHRS and CDR2 is YFSETQ. V was pared by 4 bases and J by 0 bases, with 18 bases between. The CDR3 DNA sequence: TGCGCCAGCAGCCCCTGGGGAGTAGCAGCAAGCACAGATACGCAGTATTTT. Its protein is CASSPWGVAASTDTQYF.

This chain joins TRBV28 and TRBJ1-5; 8 nucleotides align to TRBD1. Trimming cost V 6 bases and J 2 bases; bases outside gene matches: 12. Looked up from germline, CDR1 is MDHEN and CDR2 is SYDVKM. The CDR3 is 17 amino acids. CDR3 coding DNA: TGTGCCAGCAGATCCAACAGGGGGATAGTTGGCAATCAGCCCCAGCATTTT. Translated: CASRSNRGIVGNQPQHF.

V gene TRBV7-8 combines with J gene TRBJ1-5; D not resolved. The CDR3 covers 14 residues. V lost 5 bases to trimming and J lost 2 bases, with 10 bases between them. The germline V gene has CDR1 SGHVS and CDR2 FQNEAQ. The CDR3 protein is CASSRFSGNQPQHF. The CDR3 region has the DNA TGTGCCAGCAGCCGGTTTAGCGGCAATCAGCCCCAGCATTTT.

The chain has TRBV3-1 (or the pseudogene TRBV3-2) and TRBJ2-1; D may be TRBD2 (5 bases). Germline V CDR1 and CDR2: LGHDT, YNNKEL (reference sequence). The V end lost 4 bases, the J end lost 8 bases, and 9 bases lay between the germline ends. This CDR3 has 12 amino acids. The CDR3 sequence: CASSRGSDEQFF. CDR3 coding DNA: TGTGCCAGCAGCCGTGGGAGTGATGAGCAGTTCTTC.

J is TRBJ1-2 and V is TRBV27; D gene unclear. Trimming left V 4 bases short and J 4 bases short, with 10 bases between. The CDR3 sequence is 13 residues long. Germline-derived CDR1 and CDR2 are MNHEY and SMNVEV (reference sequence). CDR3 amino acids: CASSWEVGYGYTF. The CDR3 DNA is TGTGCCAGCAGTTGGGAGGTTGGCTATGGCTACACCTTC.

This chain joins TRBV28 and TRBJ2-3; 9 bases match TRBD2. The CDR3 totals 14 residues. CDR1 and CDR2 from the germline V gene are MDHEN and SYDVKM. Trimming cost V 7 bases and J 3 bases; bases outside gene matches: 5. The CDR3 reads CASTASGVTDTQYF. CDR3 sequence (DNA): TGTGCCAGCACGGCTAGCGGGGTAACAGATACGCAGTATTTT. The variable domain in full, with the rest retrieved from reference TRBV28 and TRBJ2-3, is DVKVTQSSRYLVKRTGEKVFLECVQDMDHENMFWYRQDPGLGLRLIYFSYDVKMKEKGDIPEGYSVSREKKERFSLILESASTNQTSMYLCASTASGVTDTQYFGPGTRLTVL.

This rearrangement joins TRBV19 to TRBJ2-3, with a possible D match to TRBD2 (6 bases). Germline V gene data show CDR1 as LNHDA and CDR2 as SQIVND (reference sequence). V lost 5 bases, J lost 0 bases, and 18 bases lay in between. CDR3 length: 17 residues. The CDR3 is CASSADLGGPSTDTQYF. CDR3 coding DNA: TGTGCCAGTAGTGCCGACCTCGGGGGACCTAGCACAGATACGCAGTATTTT.